This T cell receptor beta chain came from a study of blood T cells in healthy people across ages. The amount of total RNA extracted per sample was at least 6 micrograms. With a J-beta primer mix and a sample-barcoded 5' primer, a second PCR ran roughly 7 to 11 cycles. TCRdb re-analysed the 5' RACE reads in MiXCR, keeping a single row per CDR3 protein. Among some 1.4 million distinct CDR3 sequences listed, around two fifths were seen once. Germline V gives CDR1 SEHNR, CDR2 FQNEAQ (reference sequence). There are 15 residues in the CDR3. The J segment lost 0 bases and the V segment lost 2 bases, leaving 4 bases of the junction unmatched.

Sequencing input: blood. The source of this sequence is a woman under 30 in good health. This rearrangement joins TRBV7-9 to TRBJ2-7; 7 bases map to TRBD2. CDR3 residues: CASSLFSGFSYEQYF. CDR3 coding DNA: TGTGCCAGCAGCTTATTTAGCGGGTTCTCCTACGAGCAGTACTTC.